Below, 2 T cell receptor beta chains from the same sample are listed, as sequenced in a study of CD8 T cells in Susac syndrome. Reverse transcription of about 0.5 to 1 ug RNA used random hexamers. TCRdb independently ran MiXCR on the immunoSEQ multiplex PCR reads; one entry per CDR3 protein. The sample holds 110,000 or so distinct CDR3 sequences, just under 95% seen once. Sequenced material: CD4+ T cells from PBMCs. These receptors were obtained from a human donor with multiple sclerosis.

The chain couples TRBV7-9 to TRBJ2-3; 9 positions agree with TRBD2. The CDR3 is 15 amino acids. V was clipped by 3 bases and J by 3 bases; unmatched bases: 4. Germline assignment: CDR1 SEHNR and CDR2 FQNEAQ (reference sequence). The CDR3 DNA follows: TGTGCCAGCAGCTTTGCGGGGGGGCCAACAGATACGCAGTATTTT. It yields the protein CASSFAGGPTDTQYF.

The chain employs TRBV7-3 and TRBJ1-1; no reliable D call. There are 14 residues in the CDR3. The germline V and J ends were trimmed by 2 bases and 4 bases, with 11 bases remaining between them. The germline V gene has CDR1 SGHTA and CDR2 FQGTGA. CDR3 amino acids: CASSLLAGPTEAFF. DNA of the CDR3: TGTGCCAGCAGCTTACTAGCCGGACCCACTGAAGCTTTCTTT.